What follows are 9 T cell receptor beta chains derived from one specimen sequenced in a study of T-cell reconstitution after alpha-beta-depleted transplantation in children. Researchers prepared the TCRbeta library using unique molecular identifiers, the study reports. TCRdb redid the calling of the PCR reads with MiXCR, one entry per CDR3 protein. This repertoire shows about 500,000 distinct CDR3 sequences, around a third found once; its top ten account for approximately 2.3%. The source was PBMCs from the stem cell graft donor, collected from the stem cell graft. All receptors derive from a human donor who donated a stem cell graft to a child with aplastic anemia.

The chain joins TRBV28 to TRBJ2-3; TRBD2 matches at 7 bases. Germline CDR1 and CDR2: MDHEN and SYDVKM. The V and J ends lost 1 base and 2 bases, in that order; junction bases with no gene match: 6. CDR3 length: 16 amino acids. The DNA of the CDR3 is TGTGCCAGCAGTTTATCCGGGGGAGGGGTCACAGATACGCAGTATTTT. Protein product: CASSLSGGGVTDTQYF.

The J gene is TRBJ2-1, the V gene TRBV11-2, with D perhaps TRBD2 (5 bases). The CDR3 is 13 amino acids. Per the germline V gene, CDR1 is SGHAT and CDR2 is FQNNGV. V lost 0 bases, J lost 9 bases, and 9 bases lay in between. The CDR3 sequence: CASSLDRLAEQFF. CDR3 DNA sequence: TGTGCCAGCAGCTTAGATAGGCTAGCTGAGCAGTTCTTC. Full variable domain (rest looked up from reference TRBV11-2 and TRBJ2-1): EAGVAQSPRYKIIEKRQSVAFWCNPISGHATLYWYQQILGQGPKLLIQFQNNGVVDDSQLPKDRFSAERLKGVDSTLKIQPAKLEDSAVYLCASSLDRLAEQFFGPGTRLTVL.

The chain combines TRBV7-2 with TRBJ2-1; D ambiguous. This CDR3 comprises 13 residues. V shed 5 bases and J shed 7 bases, with 12 bases lying between them. Germline assignment: CDR1 SGHTA and CDR2 FQGNSA. Here the CDR3 DNA reads TGTGCCAGCAGCAATGCCGGCCGGAATGAGCAGTTCTTC. Its protein is CASSNAGRNEQFF.

The table lists this clonotype with many counts. The chain recombines TRBV7-2 with TRBJ1-2, with TRBD1 matching 11 bases. Trimming took 5 bases from V and 4 from J; bases not matched to a gene: 3. CDR3 length: 14 residues. The germline CDR1 and CDR2 sequences are SGHTA and FQGNSA. CDR3 in amino acids: CASSADRGPYGYTF. The DNA for the CDR3 is TGTGCCAGCAGCGCGGACAGGGGGCCCTATGGCTACACCTTC.

There are a few counts of this clonotype. The CDR3 DNA reads as TGTGCCACCAGCTTACAGTTATCTAGCACAGATACGCAGTATTTT. It encodes CATSLQLSSTDTQYF. The chain employs TRBV15 and TRBJ2-3, with no clear D. Per the germline V gene, CDR1 is LNHNV and CDR2 is YYDKDF (reference sequence). The CDR3 extends over 15 amino acids. V was clipped by 5 bases and J by 0 bases, with 12 bases between them.

This chain connects TRBV20-1 to TRBJ2-1; 7 nucleotides match TRBD2. Germline-derived CDR1 and CDR2 are DFQATT and SNEGSKA (reference sequence). The CDR3 runs 14 residues. V trimming: 7 bases; J trimming: 3 bases; junction bases outside the gene matches: 9. The CDR3 spells CSVWGGMDYNEQFF. As DNA, the CDR3 is TGCAGTGTCTGGGGGGGAATGGACTACAATGAGCAGTTCTTC.

This clonotype was picked up a small number of times. V gene TRBV7-9 combines with J gene TRBJ1-2; TRBD1 matches 9 bases. This CDR3 is 13 amino acids long. V was pared by 11 bases and J by 4 bases, with 8 bases of the junction left unmatched. Germline CDR1 is SEHNR and CDR2 is FQNEAQ (reference sequence). CDR3 region: CAGKQGASYGYTF. CDR3 nucleotides: TGTGCCGGAAAACAGGGGGCGAGCTATGGCTACACCTTC.

This rearrangement joins TRBV11-2 to TRBJ2-7; 10 nucleotides match TRBD2. Germline values: CDR1 SGHAT, CDR2 FQNNGV. The V gene end was trimmed by 0 bases and the J gene end by 5 bases; junction bases not matched to a gene: 4. The length of the CDR3 is 15 residues. The CDR3: CASSLDTSGANEQYF. The DNA for the CDR3 is TGTGCCAGCAGCTTAGACACTAGCGGGGCAAACGAGCAGTACTTC.

This sequence joins TRBV7-2 and TRBJ2-1; 12 nucleotides agree with TRBD2. CDR3 size: 15 residues. J lost 7 bases, V lost 0 bases, and 1 base had no gene match. Per germline, CDR1 SGHTA and CDR2 FQGNSA. The CDR3 DNA sequence: TGTGCCAGCAGCTTAGCGGGGACTAGCGGGAATGAGCAGTTCTTC. This translates into CASSLAGTSGNEQFF.